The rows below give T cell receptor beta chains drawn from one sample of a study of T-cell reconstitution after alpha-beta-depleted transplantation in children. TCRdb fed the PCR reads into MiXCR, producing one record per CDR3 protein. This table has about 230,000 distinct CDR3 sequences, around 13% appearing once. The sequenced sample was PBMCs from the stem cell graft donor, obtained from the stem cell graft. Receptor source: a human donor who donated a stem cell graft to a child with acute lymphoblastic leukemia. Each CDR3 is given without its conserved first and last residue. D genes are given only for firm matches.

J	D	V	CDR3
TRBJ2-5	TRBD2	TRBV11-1	ASSLRRTSGSEETQY
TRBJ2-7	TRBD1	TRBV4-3	ASSQQWTGAYEQY
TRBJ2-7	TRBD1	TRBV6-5	ASSYRDRDLYEQY
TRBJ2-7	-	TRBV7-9	ASSGATGVSEQY
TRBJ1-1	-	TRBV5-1	ASSLRSLAAPEEAF
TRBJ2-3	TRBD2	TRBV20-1	SARLTKAGRGLGDTQY
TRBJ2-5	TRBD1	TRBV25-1	ASIPTGTGGTQY
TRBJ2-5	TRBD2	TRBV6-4	ASSAWGLRLETQY
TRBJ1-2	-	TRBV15	ATSPGTVAGYT
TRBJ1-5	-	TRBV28	ASKAPSQPQH
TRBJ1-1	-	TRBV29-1	SVDKFTPRGAF
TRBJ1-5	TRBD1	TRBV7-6	ASSRDRDQPQH
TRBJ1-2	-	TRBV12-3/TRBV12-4	ASTTARTDPSGYT
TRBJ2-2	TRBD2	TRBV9	ASSPRLAGGPTGELF
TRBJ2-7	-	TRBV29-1	SVILAPRGLYEQY
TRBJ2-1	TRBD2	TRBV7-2	ASIREGFSYNEQF
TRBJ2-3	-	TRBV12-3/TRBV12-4	AITFADTQY
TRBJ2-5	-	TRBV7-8	ASSSWDTTQETQY
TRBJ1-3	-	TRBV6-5	ASSYGGASGNTIY
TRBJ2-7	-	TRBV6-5	ASSWTRENEQY
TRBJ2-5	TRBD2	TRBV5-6	ASSTLTSEETQY
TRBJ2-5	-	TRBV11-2	ASSSRTTDRQETQY
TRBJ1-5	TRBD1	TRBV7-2	ASSAANRGNSNQPQH
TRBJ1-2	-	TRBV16	ASSQYARLGYT
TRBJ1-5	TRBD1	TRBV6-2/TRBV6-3	ASSPEGFHRGVRPQH
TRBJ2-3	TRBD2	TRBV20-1	SARYDPAGGWGTQY
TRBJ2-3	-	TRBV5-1	ASSLAEFAPDTQY
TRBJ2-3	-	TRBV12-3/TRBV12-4	ASSLSSDGTDTQY
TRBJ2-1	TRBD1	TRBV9	ASSARQGHEQF
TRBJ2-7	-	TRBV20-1	SARDPRTTSRNEQY
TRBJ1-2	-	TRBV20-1	SARESDYGYT
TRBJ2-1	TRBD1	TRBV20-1	SARDPGGTTYNEQF
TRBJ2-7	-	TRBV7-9	ASSPRDAPYEQY
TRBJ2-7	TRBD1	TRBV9	ASSHQDREPLEQY
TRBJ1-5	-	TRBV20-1	SASRPKRLSNQPQH
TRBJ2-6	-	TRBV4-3	ASSQDPGISGANVLT
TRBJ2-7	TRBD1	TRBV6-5	ASSRTGATSYEQY
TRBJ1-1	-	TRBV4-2	ASSLEANTEAF
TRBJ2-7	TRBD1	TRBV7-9	ASSSSDRAYEQY
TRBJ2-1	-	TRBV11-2	ASSFAGTYNEQF
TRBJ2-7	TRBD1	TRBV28	ASSSIEEPSSLGQGTYEQY
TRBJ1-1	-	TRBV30	AWRDLWGAEAF
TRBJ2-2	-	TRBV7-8	ASSSLGGGRYGELF
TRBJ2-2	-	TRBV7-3	ASSPTPPTGSNTGELF
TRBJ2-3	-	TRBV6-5	ASSYGSGTLGGTQY
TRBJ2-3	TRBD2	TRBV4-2	ASSRTSGRLRTDTQY
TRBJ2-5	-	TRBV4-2	ASSQGTQGGETQY
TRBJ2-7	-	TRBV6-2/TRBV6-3	ASSYSNLNQDSDYEQY
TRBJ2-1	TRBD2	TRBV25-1	ASSDPGLAAEQF
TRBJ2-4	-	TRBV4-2	ASSPGSIAKNIQY
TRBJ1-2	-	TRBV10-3	ATGGKVSFGGYT
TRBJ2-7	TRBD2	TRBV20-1	SARSGLATGYEQY
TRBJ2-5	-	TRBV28	ASRKAPGQETQY
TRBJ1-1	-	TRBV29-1	SAGRENTEAF
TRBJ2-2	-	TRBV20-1	SARDIRASNTGELF
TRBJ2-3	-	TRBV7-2	ASSLPGAPSTDTQY
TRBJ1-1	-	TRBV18	ASSLDKGEAF
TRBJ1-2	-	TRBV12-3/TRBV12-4	ASSLALQGKDGYT